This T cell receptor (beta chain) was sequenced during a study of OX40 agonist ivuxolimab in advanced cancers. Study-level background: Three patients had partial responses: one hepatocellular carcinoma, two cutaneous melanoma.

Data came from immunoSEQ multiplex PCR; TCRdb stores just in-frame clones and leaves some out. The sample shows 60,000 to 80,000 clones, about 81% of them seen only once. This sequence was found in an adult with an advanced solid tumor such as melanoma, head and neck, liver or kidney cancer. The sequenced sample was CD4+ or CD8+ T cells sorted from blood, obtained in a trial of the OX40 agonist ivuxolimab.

The CDR3 sequence: CASSKDLSSYNEQFF. In DNA form, the CDR3 reads TGTGCCAGCAGTAAGGACCTGAGCTCCTACAATGAGCAGTTCTTC. The chain links TRBV6-5 to TRBJ2-1; D gene unclear. Trimming took 5 bases from V and 0 from J, leaving 11 bases between them. This CDR3 contains 15 residues. Looked up from germline, CDR1 is MNHEY and CDR2 is SVGAGI.